The following is a T cell receptor (beta chain) sequence with its context. The entry originates in a study of T cell changes during pregnancy in multiple sclerosis. Some clones are missing from TCRdb's copy, which holds only in-frame ones; the method was immunoSEQ multiplex PCR. The profile covers around 84,000 clones, with 90% to 95% appearing a single time and about 0.94% taken by the ten largest. V lost 6 bases and J lost 4; bases outside the gene matches: 11. Germline V gene lookup returns CDR1 LNHDA and CDR2 SQIVND (reference sequence). CDR3 length equals 15 residues. The sequences come from peripheral blood, collected in the second trimester of pregnancy. The V and J genes are TRBV19 and TRBJ1-1; 7 bases line up with TRBD1. The clonotype comes from a female donor in good health, enrolled as a control in a pregnancy study. CDR3 protein: CASSWTGSGSTEAFF. The CDR3 DNA reads as TGTGCCAGTAGCTGGACAGGATCCGGTAGCACTGAAGCTTTCTTT.